This T cell receptor (beta chain) was captured in a study of OX40 agonist ivuxolimab in advanced cancers. Trimming shortened V by 5 bases and J by 10 bases, and 17 bases separated the two germline ends. The CDR3 is 13 residues long. Germline CDR1 is MNHNS and CDR2 is SASEGT. Generated by immunoSEQ multiplex PCR, the TCRdb table keeps only in-frame clones and is missing some. The table records around 50,000 clones, around nine tenths of them present only once. The chain joins TRBV6-1 to TRBJ1-1; tentative D call: TRBD1 (5 bases). Specimen: CD4+ or CD8+ T cells sorted from blood, collected in a trial of the OX40 agonist ivuxolimab. The TCR comes from an adult with an advanced solid tumor such as melanoma, head and neck, liver or kidney cancer. The CDR3 coding sequence is TGTGCCAGCAGTAGCCACAGGACACTCGGAGCTTTCTTT. Translation: CASSSHRTLGAFF.